This T cell receptor beta chain was recorded in a study of blood T cell repertoires in COVID-19 (TCRdb year 2020). As for the study more broadly: Samples from collaborators originated in the United States, Italy and Spain and spanned both the acute and convalescent phases of COVID-19. Samples were obtained from the ongoing ImmuneRACE study (first 160 participants) and from about 1,300 subjects provided by 6 global collaborators. The material from the prospective study consisted of cDNA or gDNA derived from T cells, B-cell-depleted T cells, or PBMCs. A freely available public database, intended as a resource for researchers studying the immune response to SARS-CoV-2, is where the repertoires were released. The sample metadata nearly always contained a de-identified subject ID, COVID-19 status, age in years and sex. Subjects who had been exposed to COVID-19, were actively infected with it, or had recovered from it provided the deeply sampled blood TCRbeta repertoires that made up the dataset. HLA class I and class II types, where available, came from metadata supplied by the sample provider rather than from assay-based typing. The investigation overall reported the following: Clinical and demographic metadata were provided uncurated, with the amount varying by source and participant.

About this clone itself: This clone's antigen is unknown. No qualities accompany the bases; no much larger clone lies one base away.

Whole blood was collected in K2EDTA tubes by collaborating institutions according to the institutions' own protocols. For TCRbeta analysis, collaborators shipped samples in one of three forms: frozen whole blood, isolated PBMCs, or DNA extracted from either of those sample types. TCRbeta CDR3 regions were amplified from genomic DNA by means of the immunoSEQ Assay, a bias-controlled multiplex PCR. In the paper's pipeline: The number of nucleated cells in each sample was estimated from the amplification of reference gene primers within the assay. To quantify the absolute abundance of each unique TCRbeta CDR3 rearrangement, sequence reads were collapsed and filtered. For each sample, productive Simpson clonality was calculated by taking the square root of Simpson's diversity index across productive rearrangements. TCRdb obtained this table from immuneACCESS and retained in-frame rearrangements with V and J assigned. These tables miss some clones; where compared with another copy, unresolved V genes account for less than half of the shortfall, and the remainder is unexplained. V, J and clone size are those of that table, while D and trimming were read from the DNA. The sample yields 270,000 or so clones; around 81% were counted once. Of the sample, over 2.5% falls within the top ten clones.

This TCR was recovered from a woman aged 55-69 years with active or convalescent COVID-19. Sequencing input: peripheral blood.

The DNA sequence follows: TGCGCCAGCCAAACCTCTCGACGGCGGGTAAATCAGCCCCAGCATTTT. Its coded protein is CASQTSRRRVNQPQHF. The chain joins TRBV23-1 to TRBJ1-5; no confident D gene assignment can be made. TRBV23-1 carries the ORF label, with uncertain function. V is clipped by 8 bases and J by 4 bases, and the sequence between their germline boundaries is 21 bases long. The CDR3, cysteine through phenylalanine, is 16 amino acids long. Here the CDR3 DNA is all that survives: 48 bases in frame from base 1.